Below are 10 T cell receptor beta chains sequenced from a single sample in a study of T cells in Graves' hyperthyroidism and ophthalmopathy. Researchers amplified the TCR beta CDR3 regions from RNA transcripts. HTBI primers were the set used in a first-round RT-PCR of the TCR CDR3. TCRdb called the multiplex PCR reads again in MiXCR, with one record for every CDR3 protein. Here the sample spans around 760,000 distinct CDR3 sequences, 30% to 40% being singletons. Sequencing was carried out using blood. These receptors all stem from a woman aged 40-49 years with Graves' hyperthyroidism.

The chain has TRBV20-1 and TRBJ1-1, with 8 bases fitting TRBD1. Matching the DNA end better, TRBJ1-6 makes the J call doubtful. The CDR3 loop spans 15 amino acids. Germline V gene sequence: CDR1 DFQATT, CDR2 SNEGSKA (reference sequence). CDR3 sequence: CSAPPGTGYNSPLHF. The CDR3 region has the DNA TGCAGTGCCCCTCCCGGGACAGGTTATAATTCACCCCTCCACTTT.

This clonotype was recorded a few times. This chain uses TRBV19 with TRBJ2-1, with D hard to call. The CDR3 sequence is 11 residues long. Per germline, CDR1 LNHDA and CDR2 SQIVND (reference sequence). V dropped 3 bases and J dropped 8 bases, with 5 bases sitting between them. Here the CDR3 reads CASSIVDEQFF. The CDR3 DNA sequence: TGTGCCAGTAGTATCGTTGATGAGCAGTTCTTC.

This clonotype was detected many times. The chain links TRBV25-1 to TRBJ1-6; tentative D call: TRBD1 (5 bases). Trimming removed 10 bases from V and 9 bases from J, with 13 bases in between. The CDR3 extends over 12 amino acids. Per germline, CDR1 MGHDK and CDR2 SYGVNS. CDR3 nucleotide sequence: TGTGCCACGGCTACCGGGGGTTCACCCCTCCACTTT. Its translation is CATATGGSPLHF. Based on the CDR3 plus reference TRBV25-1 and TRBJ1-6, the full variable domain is EADIYQTPRYLVIGTGKKITLECSQTMGHDKMYWYQQDPGMELHLIHYSYGVNSTEKGDLSSESTVSRIRTEHFPLTLESARPSHTSQYLCATATGGSPLHFGNGTRLTVT.

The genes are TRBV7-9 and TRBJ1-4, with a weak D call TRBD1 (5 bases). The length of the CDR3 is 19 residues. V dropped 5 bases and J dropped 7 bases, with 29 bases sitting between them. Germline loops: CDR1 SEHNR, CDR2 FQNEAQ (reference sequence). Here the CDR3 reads CASSQTSGDAAGSTEKLFF. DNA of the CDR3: TGTGCCAGCAGCCAAACTTCGGGAGATGCGGCAGGGTCGACTGAAAAACTGTTTTTT.

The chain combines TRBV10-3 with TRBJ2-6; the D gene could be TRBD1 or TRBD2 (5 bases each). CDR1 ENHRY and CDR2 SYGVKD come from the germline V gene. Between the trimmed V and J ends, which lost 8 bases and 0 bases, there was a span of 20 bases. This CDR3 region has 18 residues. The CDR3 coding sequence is TGTGCCATCGGGACCGGGAACACCGGGGTCTCTGGGGCCAACGTCCTGACTTTC. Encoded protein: CAIGTGNTGVSGANVLTF.

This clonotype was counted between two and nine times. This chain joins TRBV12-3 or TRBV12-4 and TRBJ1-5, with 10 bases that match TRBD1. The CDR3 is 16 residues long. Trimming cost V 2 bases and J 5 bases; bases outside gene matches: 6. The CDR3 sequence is CASSLLYGTGDQPQHF. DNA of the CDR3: TGTGCCAGCAGTTTATTGTACGGGACAGGGGATCAGCCCCAGCATTTT.

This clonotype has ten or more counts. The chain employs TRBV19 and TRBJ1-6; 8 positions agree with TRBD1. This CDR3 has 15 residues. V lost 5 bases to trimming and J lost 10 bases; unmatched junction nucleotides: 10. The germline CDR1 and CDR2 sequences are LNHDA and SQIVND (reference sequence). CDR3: CASSLTGQGRSPLHF. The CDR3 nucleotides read TGTGCCAGTAGTCTGACCGGACAGGGTCGATCACCCCTCCACTTT. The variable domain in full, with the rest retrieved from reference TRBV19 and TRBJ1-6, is DGGITQSPKYLFRKEGQNVTLSCEQNLNHDAMYWYRQDPGQGLRLIYYSQIVNDFQKGDIAEGYSVSREKKESFPLTVTSAQKNPTAFYLCASSLTGQGRSPLHFGNGTRLTVT.

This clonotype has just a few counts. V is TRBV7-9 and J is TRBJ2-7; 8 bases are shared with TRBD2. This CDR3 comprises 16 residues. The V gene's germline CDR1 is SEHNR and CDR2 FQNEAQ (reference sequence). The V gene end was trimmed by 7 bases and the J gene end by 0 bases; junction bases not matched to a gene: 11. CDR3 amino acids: CASTPIRAGASYEQYF. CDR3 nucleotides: TGTGCCAGCACCCCAATCCGAGCGGGGGCCTCCTACGAGCAGTACTTC.

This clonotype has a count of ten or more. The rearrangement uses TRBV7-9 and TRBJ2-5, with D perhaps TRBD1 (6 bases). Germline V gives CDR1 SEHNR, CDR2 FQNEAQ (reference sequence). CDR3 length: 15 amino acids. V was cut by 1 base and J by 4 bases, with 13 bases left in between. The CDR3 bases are TGTGCCAGCAGCTTAGGACAGGCCGAGAGAGAGACCCAGTACTTC. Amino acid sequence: CASSLGQAERETQYF.

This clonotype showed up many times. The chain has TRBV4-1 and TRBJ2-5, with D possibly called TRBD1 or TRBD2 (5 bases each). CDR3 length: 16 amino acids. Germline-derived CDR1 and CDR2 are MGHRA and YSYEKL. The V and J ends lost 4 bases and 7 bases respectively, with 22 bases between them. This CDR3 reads CASSLGGRDVSGTQYF. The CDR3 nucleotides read TGCGCCAGCAGCCTCGGTGGCAGGGACGTGAGCGGGACCCAGTACTTC.